These 7 T cell receptor beta chains came from one sample sequenced in a study of CD4+ T cells in melanoma. Generated by immunoSEQ multiplex PCR, the TCRdb table keeps only in-frame clones and is missing some. Of over 130,000 clones in the sample, around 90% were seen once. These receptors came from a human donor with melanoma.

The chain couples TRBV6-5 to TRBJ1-1; 12 bases fit TRBD1. Germline CDR1 and CDR2: MNHEY and SVGAGI. The CDR3 runs 15 residues. The junction had 6 bases not matched to a gene; V was cut back by 4 bases and J by 6 bases. As DNA, the CDR3 is TGTGCCAGCAGTTTTCCGGGACAGGGGGCGCCTGAAGCTTTCTTT. It codes for CASSFPGQGAPEAFF.

The gene calls are TRBV5-5 and TRBJ1-2; tentative D call: TRBD1 (5 bases). CDR3 length: 15 amino acids. From germline, CDR1 is SGHKS and CDR2 YYEKEE (reference sequence). The V end was cut by 3 bases, the J end by 5 bases, with 17 bases between. CDR3 DNA: TGTGCCAGCAGCTGGGGATCAGGGAACGGGTATGGCTACACCTTC. Its protein is CASSWGSGNGYGYTF.

This rearrangement joins TRBV5-4 to TRBJ1-1; D might be TRBD1 (6 bases). The CDR3 loop spans 15 amino acids. The V gene lost 5 bases and the J gene lost 4 bases, with 18 bases spanning the gap. The germline CDR1 and CDR2 sequences are SGHNT and YYREEE (reference sequence). The CDR3 is CASSFPGGGGTEAFF. CDR3 DNA sequence: TGTGCCAGCAGTTTCCCCGGGGGCGGGGGCACTGAAGCTTTCTTT.

This chain joins TRBV10-3 and TRBJ2-4, with 7 bases lining up with TRBD1. Germline V gene data show CDR1 as ENHRY and CDR2 as SYGVKD. The J segment lost 8 bases and the V segment lost 5 bases, leaving 6 bases of the junction unmatched. CDR3 length: 13 amino acids. The CDR3 DNA follows: TGTGCCATCAGTCCAGGGGGTGAGGACATTCAGTACTTC. Translation: CAISPGGEDIQYF.

The chain recombines TRBV7-9 with TRBJ2-3; D might be TRBD1 or TRBD2, each matching 6 bases. The CDR3 spans 15 residues. The germline gives CDR1 SEHNR, CDR2 FQNEAQ (reference sequence). V lost 1 base and J lost 2, with 10 bases in between. CDR3 DNA: TGTGCCAGCAGCTTAGGCGGGACAACCACAGATACGCAGTATTTT. Translated: CASSLGGTTTDTQYF.

The chain uses TRBV5-8 and TRBJ2-7; TRBD1 matches 8 bases. The J segment lost 5 bases and the V segment lost 0 bases, leaving 10 bases of the junction unmatched. Germline V lookup: CDR1 SGHTS, CDR2 YDEGEE. The CDR3 runs 16 residues. The CDR3 reads CASSLAVGQGFHEQYF. Here the CDR3 DNA reads TGTGCCAGCAGCTTGGCCGTAGGACAGGGTTTCCACGAGCAGTACTTC.

The rearrangement joins TRBV5-1 to TRBJ1-2, with 7 bases fitting TRBD1. Looked up from germline, CDR1 is SGHRS and CDR2 is YFSETQ. There are 15 residues in the CDR3. V shed 5 bases, J shed 0 bases, and the junction held 7 bases outside the gene matches. The CDR3: CASSSQGIPNYGYTF. The CDR3 DNA sequence: TGCGCCAGCAGTTCACAGGGGATCCCTAACTATGGCTACACCTTC.